Listed below are T cell receptor beta chains from one sample, sequenced in a study of technical replicates of blood from a few donors. Only in-frame clones appear in the TCRdb table, and some are missing; sequencing was by immunoSEQ multiplex PCR. This sample has about 83,000 clones, with just over 90% found just once. The source material was T cells isolated from PBMCs. These receptors were collected from a human donor in good health. Each CDR3 is given with its conserved first and last residue. Fields, in order: V gene, clone size, J gene, D gene, CDR3 protein, CDR3 DNA. A D gene is named only where the DNA matches it firmly. Only some rows state a clone size, as once, few, many or a class for expanded clones.

V: TRBV19
size: NA
J: TRBJ1-1
D: NA
CDR3: CASSIRGLNEAFF
DNA: TGTGCCAGTAGTATCAGGGGCCTGAATGAAGCTTTCTTT

V: TRBV9
size: NA
J: TRBJ1-6
D: TRBD1
CDR3: CASSDRGQENSPLHF
DNA: TGTGCCAGCAGCGACCGGGGACAGGAGAATTCACCCCTCCACTTT

V: TRBV6-1
size: once
J: TRBJ2-2
D: NA
CDR3: CASSEALLASGELFF
DNA: TGTGCCAGCAGTGAAGCCCTGCTAGCGTCCGGGGAGCTGTTTTTT

V: TRBV6-5
size: NA
J: TRBJ2-1
D: TRBD1
CDR3: CASKSTGNEQFF
DNA: TGTGCCAGCAAGTCGACAGGGAATGAGCAGTTCTTC

V: TRBV19
size: NA
J: TRBJ1-6
D: TRBD1
CDR3: CASRGQGITYNSPLHF
DNA: TGTGCCAGTAGGGGACAGGGCATCACCTATAATTCACCCCTCCACTTT

V: TRBV2
size: NA
J: TRBJ2-3
D: NA
CDR3: CASTLDRDWDTQYF
DNA: TGTGCCAGCACCTTAGACAGGGACTGGGATACGCAGTATTTT

V: TRBV11-3
size: NA
J: TRBJ1-4
D: NA
CDR3: CASGEGDREKLFF
DNA: TGTGCCAGCGGAGAGGGGGATCGAGAAAAACTGTTTTTT

V: TRBV15
size: NA
J: TRBJ2-1
D: TRBD2
CDR3: CATSFRTSGGNEQFF
DNA: TGTGCCACCAGCTTTAGGACTAGCGGGGGGAATGAGCAGTTCTTC

V: TRBV7-3
size: NA
J: TRBJ1-1
D: NA
CDR3: CASSITSGRMAEAFF
DNA: TGTGCCAGCAGCATAACGTCTGGGAGAATGGCTGAAGCTTTCTTT

V: TRBV7-9
size: NA
J: TRBJ2-1
D: NA
CDR3: CASVAPGQPNLQFF
DNA: TGTGCCAGCGTGGCACCGGGACAACCAAACCTACAGTTCTTC

V: TRBV28
size: NA
J: TRBJ2-4
D: NA
CDR3: CASRTVAKNIQYF
DNA: TGTGCCAGCCGAACGGTGGCCAAAAACATTCAGTACTTC

V: TRBV7-6
size: NA
J: TRBJ1-3
D: NA
CDR3: CASSLAPGNSGNTIYF
DNA: TGTGCCAGCAGCTTAGCCCCGGGTAACTCTGGAAACACCATATATTTT

V: TRBV15
size: NA
J: TRBJ1-1
D: NA
CDR3: CATSSEGGRGEAFF
DNA: TGTGCCACCAGCAGCGAGGGCGGGCGGGGTGAAGCTTTCTTT

V: TRBV30
size: NA
J: TRBJ2-2
D: TRBD2
CDR3: CAWEGLAGGTGELFF
DNA: TGTGCCTGGGAGGGACTAGCGGGGGGGACCGGGGAGCTGTTTTTT

V: TRBV5-1
size: NA
J: TRBJ2-7
D: NA
CDR3: CASSRLDHYEQYF
DNA: TGCGCCAGCAGCCGACTAGACCACTACGAGCAGTACTTC

V: TRBV10-1
size: NA
J: TRBJ1-2
D: NA
CDR3: CASSPGVLTYGYTF
DNA: TGCGCCAGCAGTCCCGGGGTCCTCACCTATGGCTACACCTTC

V: TRBV5-1
size: NA
J: TRBJ1-5
D: NA
CDR3: CASSLTGGSNQPQHF
DNA: TGCGCCAGCAGCTTAACGGGTGGGAGCAATCAGCCCCAGCATTTT

V: TRBV5-4
size: NA
J: TRBJ2-3
D: NA
CDR3: CASSLLGGVTLTDTQYF
DNA: TGTGCCAGCAGCCTGCTCGGAGGAGTCACCCTCACAGATACGCAGTATTTT

V: TRBV6-1
size: NA
J: TRBJ2-7
D: NA
CDR3: CASSATGRYEQYF
DNA: TGTGCCAGCAGTGCCACAGGCCGGTACGAGCAGTACTTC

V: TRBV10-1
size: few
J: TRBJ1-1
D: NA
CDR3: CASSERGGTEAFF
DNA: TGCGCCAGCAGTGAGAGAGGTGGCACTGAAGCTTTCTTT

V: TRBV29-1
size: NA
J: TRBJ2-7
D: NA
CDR3: CSVEDNTRRGRAPYEQYF
DNA: TGCAGCGTTGAAGATAATACGCGAAGGGGGAGGGCCCCGTACGAGCAGTACTTC

V: TRBV29-1
size: NA
J: TRBJ1-2
D: TRBD1
CDR3: CSVLTGEDYGYTF
DNA: TGCAGCGTTTTAACAGGGGAAGACTATGGCTACACCTTC

V: TRBV11-2
size: once
J: TRBJ2-6
D: NA
CDR3: CASSLALAGAASGANVLTF
DNA: TGTGCCAGCAGCTTAGCATTGGCAGGGGCAGCCTCTGGGGCCAACGTCCTGACTTTC

V: TRBV7-9
size: NA
J: TRBJ2-1
D: NA
CDR3: CASSLAPEQFF
DNA: TGTGCCAGCAGCTTAGCCCCAGAGCAGTTCTTC

V: TRBV6-5
size: NA
J: TRBJ2-2
D: NA
CDR3: CASSTLGGVGELFF
DNA: TGTGCCAGCAGCACTCTAGGCGGTGTCGGGGAGCTGTTTTTT

V: TRBV5-1
size: few
J: TRBJ1-1
D: TRBD1
CDR3: CASSFESQGGGEAFF
DNA: TGCGCCAGCAGCTTTGAATCCCAGGGGGGAGGTGAAGCTTTCTTT

V: TRBV7-9
size: NA
J: TRBJ2-1
D: TRBD1
CDR3: CASSSMTGGSYNEQFF
DNA: TGTGCCAGCAGCTCAATGACAGGGGGCTCCTACAATGAGCAGTTCTTC

V: TRBV7-2
size: NA
J: TRBJ2-7
D: TRBD2
CDR3: CASSPSISGSGEQYF
DNA: TGTGCCAGCAGCCCAAGTATTAGCGGGAGTGGGGAGCAGTACTTC

V: TRBV14
size: NA
J: TRBJ2-7
D: NA
CDR3: CASSPSAASYEQYF
DNA: TGTGCCAGCAGCCCAAGCGCGGCGTCCTACGAGCAGTACTTC

V: TRBV19
size: NA
J: TRBJ1-5
D: TRBD1
CDR3: CASSIDRGKSSNQPQHF
DNA: TGTGCCAGTAGTATCGACAGGGGGAAATCTAGCAATCAGCCCCAGCATTTT

V: TRBV28
size: NA
J: TRBJ1-2
D: NA
CDR3: CASSYRSYGYTF
DNA: TGTGCCAGCAGCTATCGGAGTTATGGCTACACCTTC

V: TRBV7-2
size: NA
J: TRBJ2-5
D: TRBD2
CDR3: CASSSGLVETQYF
DNA: TGTGCCAGCAGCTCGGGACTAGTAGAGACCCAGTACTTC

V: TRBV7-6
size: NA
J: TRBJ2-5
D: TRBD2
CDR3: CASSLTSGETQYF
DNA: TGTGCCAGCAGCTTAACTAGCGGGGAGACCCAGTACTTC

V: TRBV5-1
size: NA
J: TRBJ2-5
D: TRBD1
CDR3: CASSRQDRAETQYF
DNA: TGCGCCAGCAGTCGACAGGACAGGGCCGAGACCCAGTACTTC

V: TRBV4-1
size: NA
J: TRBJ1-5
D: NA
CDR3: CASSLTGFNQPQHF
DNA: TGCGCCAGCAGCCTGACAGGATTCAATCAGCCCCAGCATTTT

V: TRBV28
size: once
J: TRBJ1-3
D: TRBD1
CDR3: CASRDRTEGNTIYF
DNA: TGTGCCAGCCGGGACAGAACGGAGGGAAACACCATATATTTT

V: TRBV5-1
size: NA
J: TRBJ1-5
D: NA
CDR3: CASSFPLCGSSNQPQHF
DNA: TGCGCCAGCAGCTTTCCCCTTTGCGGGAGTAGCAATCAGCCCCAGCATTTT

V: TRBV7-8
size: once
J: TRBJ1-5
D: TRBD1
CDR3: CASTGQYNQPQHF
DNA: TGTGCCAGCACGGGACAGTATAATCAGCCCCAGCATTTT

V: TRBV6-1
size: NA
J: TRBJ1-2
D: TRBD1
CDR3: CASTRDSGANYGYTF
DNA: TGTGCCAGCACCCGGGACAGCGGAGCTAACTATGGCTACACCTTC

V: TRBV29-1
size: NA
J: TRBJ2-3
D: TRBD2
CDR3: CSVERLAWGTDTQYF
DNA: TGCAGCGTTGAGCGACTAGCGTGGGGCACAGATACGCAGTATTTT

V: TRBV27
size: NA
J: TRBJ1-1
D: TRBD1
CDR3: CASSLLYIDRAEAFF
DNA: TGTGCCAGCAGTTTATTATATATCGACAGGGCTGAAGCTTTCTTT

V: TRBV5-1
size: NA
J: TRBJ2-7
D: TRBD1
CDR3: CASSRPRDRSPYEQYF
DNA: TGCGCCAGCAGCCGCCCCAGGGACAGGTCCCCCTACGAGCAGTACTTC

V: TRBV10-3
size: NA
J: TRBJ2-3
D: TRBD2
CDR3: CAISSGTSGGWEATDTQYF
DNA: TGTGCCATCAGCTCCGGGACTAGCGGGGGGTGGGAAGCCACAGATACGCAGTATTTT

V: TRBV9
size: NA
J: TRBJ2-3
D: TRBD1
CDR3: CASSPGGEALVDTQYF
DNA: TGTGCCAGCAGCCCAGGGGGAGAGGCGCTAGTAGATACGCAGTATTTT

V: TRBV7-2
size: NA
J: TRBJ2-3
D: NA
CDR3: CASSLALRVSTDTQYF
DNA: TGTGCCAGCAGCTTAGCGCTACGGGTTAGCACAGATACGCAGTATTTT

V: TRBV2
size: NA
J: TRBJ1-5
D: NA
CDR3: CASSEGGKRGQPQHF
DNA: TGTGCCAGCAGTGAGGGGGGAAAACGGGGTCAGCCCCAGCATTTT

V: TRBV19
size: NA
J: TRBJ2-7
D: NA
CDR3: CASSHHSSSYEQYF
DNA: TGTGCCAGTAGCCACCACTCCTCCTCCTACGAGCAGTACTTC

V: TRBV28
size: NA
J: TRBJ1-5
D: TRBD1
CDR3: CASNSGGNQPQHF
DNA: TGTGCCAGCAACTCAGGGGGGAATCAGCCCCAGCATTTT

V: TRBV15
size: NA
J: TRBJ2-7
D: NA
CDR3: CATSNRGNEQYF
DNA: TGTGCCACCAGCAACCGCGGTAACGAGCAGTACTTC

V: TRBV7-9
size: once
J: TRBJ2-5
D: TRBD1
CDR3: CASSLEGAGGRETQYF
DNA: TGTGCCAGCAGCTTAGAAGGAGCAGGGGGTCGGGAGACCCAGTACTTC